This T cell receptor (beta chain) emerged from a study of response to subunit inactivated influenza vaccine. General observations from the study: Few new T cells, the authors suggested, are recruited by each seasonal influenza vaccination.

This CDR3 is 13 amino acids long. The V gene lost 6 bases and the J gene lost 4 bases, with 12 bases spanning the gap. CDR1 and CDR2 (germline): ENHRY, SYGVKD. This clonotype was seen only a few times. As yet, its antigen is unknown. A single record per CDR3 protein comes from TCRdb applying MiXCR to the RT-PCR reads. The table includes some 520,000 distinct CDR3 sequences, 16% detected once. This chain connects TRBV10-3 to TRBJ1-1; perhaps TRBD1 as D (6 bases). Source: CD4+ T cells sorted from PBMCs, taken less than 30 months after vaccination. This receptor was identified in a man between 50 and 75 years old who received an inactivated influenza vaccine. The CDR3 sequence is CAIRVTGFTEAFF. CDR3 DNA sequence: TGTGCCATCAGAGTCACAGGGTTCACTGAAGCTTTCTTT.